This is a list of T cell receptor beta chains from one sample in a study of CD8 T cells in ankylosing spondylitis. TCRdb reprocessed the 5' RACE reads with MiXCR, giving one entry per CDR3 protein. The sample yields hundreds of thousands of distinct CDR3 sequences, 15% to 20% seen once. The sequenced sample consisted of blood, either unsorted or a sorted T cell fraction (not recorded which). The receptors were gathered from a male donor with ankylosing spondylitis. Each CDR3 is given with its conserved first and last residue. A D gene is named only where the DNA matches it firmly. The size of a clone is reported for some rows only, either as once, few or many, or as a class for expanded clones.

J | D | size | V | DNA | CDR3
TRBJ2-4 | TRBD1 | - | TRBV20-1 | TGCAGTGCTAGAGAAAGGGGACAGGTAGCCAAAAACATTCAGTACTTC | CSARERGQVAKNIQYF
TRBJ2-1 | - | few | TRBV25-1 | TGTGCCAGCAGTGACCCCACTGGGGGGTCCCGAGACAATGAGCAGTTCTTC | CASSDPTGGSRDNEQFF
TRBJ1-6 | TRBD1 | few | TRBV3-1 | TGTGCCAGCAGCCAAAACAGGGGGCCCAATTCACCCCTCCACTTT | CASSQNRGPNSPLHF
TRBJ2-7 | TRBD2 | many | TRBV5-1 | TGCGCCAGCAGCTTGGGGCTAGCGGCCTCGTACGAGCAGTACTTC | CASSLGLAASYEQYF
TRBJ2-3 | TRBD2 | few | TRBV4-1 | TGCGCCAGCAGCCTAATTAGCGGGACCACAGATACGCAGTATTTT | CASSLISGTTDTQYF
TRBJ2-7 | TRBD1 | - | TRBV6-5 | TGTGCCAGCAGTTACATGACAGGGCGCGAGCAGTACTTC | CASSYMTGREQYF
TRBJ1-1 | - | - | TRBV20-1 | TGCAGTGCTAGACCGAGCAGCCTAGTAACTGAAGCTTTCTTT | CSARPSSLVTEAFF
TRBJ2-7 | - | - | TRBV5-1 | TGCGCCAGCAGCTCGGACACTTCGCGCGGGTTTGAGCAGTACTTC | CASSSDTSRGFEQYF
TRBJ1-6 | - | many | TRBV10-2 | TGCGCCAGCAGTGAGGGGCCAGCGGATTCACCCCTCCACTTT | CASSEGPADSPLHF
TRBJ2-7 | - | many | TRBV20-1 | TGCAGTGGTGAGACAGGAAAACACGAGCAGTACTTC | CSGETGKHEQYF
TRBJ1-5 | TRBD1 | few | TRBV10-3 | TGTGCCATCAGCGCAGACAGGGGGGATCAGCCCCAGCATTTT | CAISADRGDQPQHF
TRBJ1-4 | TRBD1 | few | TRBV7-9 | TGTGCCAGCAGCTTCGGGACAGGGGAGGAAAAACTGTTTTTT | CASSFGTGEEKLFF
TRBJ1-3 | TRBD1 | few | TRBV5-1 | TGCGCCAGCAGCGGCCTGACAGGGAGCTCTGGAAACACCATATATTTT | CASSGLTGSSGNTIYF
TRBJ2-7 | TRBD1 | few | TRBV10-3 | TGTGCCATCAGTCGACAGGGTCCCTACGAGCAGTACTTC | CAISRQGPYEQYF
TRBJ2-5 | - | - | TRBV6-5 | TGTGCCAGCAGTTACTCGGACAGCGCAGAGACCCAGTACTTC | CASSYSDSAETQYF
TRBJ1-5 | - | few | TRBV5-1 | TGCGCCAGCAAGCCCTCGGCGGGGGAAGGCAATCAGCCCCAGCATTTT | CASKPSAGEGNQPQHF
TRBJ2-7 | - | - | TRBV3-1 | TGTGCCAGCAGCCAAGGGGCTAGAGACGAGCAGTACTTC | CASSQGARDEQYF
TRBJ2-1 | TRBD1 | - | TRBV20-1 | TGCAGTGCCCCAAGACAGGGGGCGAGGGGGAATGAGCAGTTCTTC | CSAPRQGARGNEQFF
TRBJ2-7 | - | many | TRBV15 | TGTGCCACCAGCCGCGGGACCTTAGCCTACGAGCAGTACTTC | CATSRGTLAYEQYF
TRBJ2-7 | TRBD2 | - | TRBV20-1 | TGCAGTGCTAGACTAGCGGGATTCGACGAGCAGTACTTC | CSARLAGFDEQYF
TRBJ1-1 | TRBD1 | few | TRBV16 | TGTGCCAGCAGGACAGGGTTTGGGGAAGCTTTCTTT | CASRTGFGEAFF
TRBJ1-6 | - | few | TRBV20-1 | TGCAGTGCCACGCACGGCCCTTCGGATTCACCCCTCCACTTT | CSATHGPSDSPLHF
TRBJ2-1 | - | - | TRBV20-1 | TGCAGTGCTAGATGGACAGTGGCAAACTCCTACAATGAGCAGTTCTTC | CSARWTVANSYNEQFF
TRBJ1-1 | - | few | TRBV15 | TGTGCCACCAGGTTTAACACTGAAGCTTTCTTT | CATRFNTEAFF
TRBJ2-5 | - | few | TRBV7-9 | TGTGCCAGCAGCTTAGCGTCGGGGTTAGAGACCCAGTACTTC | CASSLASGLETQYF
TRBJ1-1 | - | - | TRBV5-6 | TGTGCCAGCAGCTTGGTTTCGTACAGAAACACTGAAGCTTTCTTT | CASSLVSYRNTEAFF
TRBJ1-2 | TRBD1 | - | TRBV28 | TGTGCCAGCAGTTCCTGGGGACAGGGGGGAATAAACTATGGCTACACCTTC | CASSSWGQGGINYGYTF
TRBJ1-5 | - | few | TRBV6-2/TRBV6-3 | TGTGCCAGTCGGGACTTAGCAAATCAGCCCCAGCATTTT | CASRDLANQPQHF
TRBJ2-5 | - | few | TRBV6-5 | TGTGCCAGCAGTTCTAGCTTCCTTCGCGGGCGGCAAGAGACCCAGTACTTC | CASSSSFLRGRQETQYF
TRBJ2-1 | TRBD2 | many | TRBV29-1 | TGCAGCGTTGATCGTCCTCGGGGGGGCCTAAATGAGCAGTTCTTC | CSVDRPRGGLNEQFF
TRBJ2-4 | - | few | TRBV15 | TGTGCCACCAGCACCTACACCCGAGCCAAAAACATTCAGTACTTC | CATSTYTRAKNIQYF
TRBJ2-2 | - | few | TRBV27 | TGTGCCAGCAGTTTAATCTTGTCCGGGACAAACACCGGGGAGCTGTTTTTT | CASSLILSGTNTGELFF
TRBJ2-3 | - | - | TRBV6-2/TRBV6-3 | TGTGCCAGCCGGAACAGGGTAGGAGATACGCAGTATTTT | CASRNRVGDTQYF
TRBJ1-5 | TRBD1 | once | TRBV6-1 | TGTGCCAGCGGAAAAGGGACAGGGGTGGACAATCAGCCCCAGCATTTT | CASGKGTGVDNQPQHF
TRBJ2-3 | TRBD1 | many | TRBV5-1 | TGCGCCAGCAGCGGAGGGACAGGGCCCACAGATACGCAGTATTTT | CASSGGTGPTDTQYF
TRBJ2-1 | TRBD2 | - | TRBV7-3 | TGTGCCAGCAGCACTCACCGACTAGCGGGCACAATCGGTGAGCAGTTCTTC | CASSTHRLAGTIGEQFF
TRBJ2-7 | TRBD1 | - | TRBV20-1 | TGCAGTGCCCGTTTGGGACAGGGGGCGTACGAGCAGTACTTC | CSARLGQGAYEQYF
TRBJ2-3 | - | - | TRBV24-1 | TGTGCCACCGGGACGACAGATACGCAGTATTTT | CATGTTDTQYF
TRBJ2-2 | TRBD2 | - | TRBV20-1 | TGCAGTGCTCCCCCACTAGCGGGGACATCCGGGGAGCTGTTTTTT | CSAPPLAGTSGELFF
TRBJ2-1 | TRBD2 | - | TRBV5-5 | TGTGCCAGCAGCCGAGCGGGAGTCGAAGAGCAGTTCTTC | CASSRAGVEEQFF
TRBJ2-7 | - | few | TRBV27 | TGTGCCAGCAGTTTTCGGGGGCCGACCGAGCAGTACTTC | CASSFRGPTEQYF
TRBJ1-1 | - | - | TRBV14 | TGTGCCAGCAGCCCAGTTTACACAGAAGCTTTCTTT | CASSPVYTEAFF